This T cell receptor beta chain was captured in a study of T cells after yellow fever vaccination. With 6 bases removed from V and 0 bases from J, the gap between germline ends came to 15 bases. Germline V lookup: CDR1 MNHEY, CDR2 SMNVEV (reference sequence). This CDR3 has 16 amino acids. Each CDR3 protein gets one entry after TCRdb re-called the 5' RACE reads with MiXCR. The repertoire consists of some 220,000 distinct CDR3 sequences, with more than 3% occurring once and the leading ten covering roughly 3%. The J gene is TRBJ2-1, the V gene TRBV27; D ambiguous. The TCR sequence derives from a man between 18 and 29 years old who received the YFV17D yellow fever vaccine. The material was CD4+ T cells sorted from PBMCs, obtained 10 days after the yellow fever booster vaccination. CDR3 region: CASSTQTGYSYNEQFF. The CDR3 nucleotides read TGTGCCAGCAGCACTCAGACTGGGTACTCCTACAATGAGCAGTTCTTC.